This note documents a single TCR beta chain sequence. Its antigen is not identified. This record belongs to a study of T cells expressing NK-cell markers. Study at large: Eight donors were sequenced, seven testing HCMV-seropositive and one testing seronegative. General study findings and limits: Dominant NKG2C+ clonotypes were found to form roughly 1.0-7.5% of CD8+ T cells in about 6 donors.

Reprocessing the 5' RACE reads, TCRdb reports a single entry for every CDR3 protein and omits DNA. This table lists about 160,000 distinct CDR3 sequences. This CDR3 contains 14 residues. Sequencing input: blood T cells: a sorted CD56 or NKG2C T cell subset, CD4+ or CD8+ T cells, or bulk PBMC T cells (not recorded which). The chain combines TRBV12-3 or TRBV12-4 with TRBJ1-5; the D call of TRBD1 rests on TCRdb alone, since no DNA is present to check it. The receptor was isolated from a woman aged 18 to 69 in good health. This CDR3 is CASSFEGSFEPQHF.